These 25 T cell receptor beta chains came from one sample sequenced in a study of blood T cell repertoires in COVID-19. Only in-frame clones appear in the TCRdb table, and some are missing; sequencing was by immunoSEQ multiplex PCR. The sample lists about 70,000 clones, approximately 83% occurring once. Source material: peripheral blood. These receptors were taken from a human donor in a cohort sampled during active COVID-19.

The rearrangement uses TRBV7-2 and TRBJ2-3; 14 bases are shared with TRBD2. This CDR3 contains 17 residues. V shed 5 bases and J 0 bases; nucleotides not matched to a gene: 4. Per germline, CDR1 SGHTA and CDR2 FQGNSA. This CDR3 is CASSAGLAGGSTDTQYF. CDR3 bases: TGTGCCAGCAGCGCCGGACTAGCGGGGGGAAGCACAGATACGCAGTATTTT. The full variable domain, with the rest looked up from reference TRBV7-2 and TRBJ2-3, is GAGVSQSPSNKVTEKGKDVELRCDPISGHTALYWYRQSLGQGLEFLIYFQGNSAPDKSGLPSDRFSAERTGGSVSTLTIQRTQQEDSAVYLCASSAGLAGGSTDTQYFGPGTRLTVL.

V gene TRBV10-1 combines with J gene TRBJ1-1; no reliable D call. The V end lost 2 bases, the J end lost 1 base, and 11 bases lay between the germline ends. Germline assignment: CDR1 WNHNN and CDR2 SYGVQD (reference sequence). The CDR3 is 15 amino acids. CDR3 DNA sequence: TGCGCCAGCAGTGAGATGGTGCGGAGGAACACTGAAGCTTTCTTT. Translated, it gives CASSEMVRRNTEAFF.

The V gene is TRBV9, the J gene TRBJ2-7; a possible D gene is TRBD1 (6 bases). The CDR3 has 13 residues. Trimming removed 4 bases at V and 5 bases at J, with 13 bases between. Per the germline V gene, CDR1 is SGDLS and CDR2 is YYNGEE. CDR3 residues: CASSSGQTDEQYF. In nucleotides, the CDR3 is TGTGCCAGCAGCTCCGGACAGACCGACGAGCAGTACTTC.

V gene TRBV11-2 combines with J gene TRBJ1-5; a weak D match, TRBD1 (5 bases). Looked up from germline, CDR1 is SGHAT and CDR2 is FQNNGV. V was cut by 2 bases and J by 7 bases, with 12 bases left in between. This CDR3 is built from 14 residues. CDR3 residues: CASSLYDQGQPQHF. The CDR3 nucleotides read TGTGCCAGCAGCTTATACGATCAGGGACAGCCCCAGCATTTT.

This chain connects TRBV2 to TRBJ2-1; D not resolved. The germline V and J ends were trimmed by 4 bases and 9 bases, with 10 bases remaining between them. The length of the CDR3 is 12 residues. The germline V gene encodes CDR1 SNHLY and CDR2 FYNNEI. CDR3 region: CASSGSGGEQFF. Written as DNA, the CDR3 is TGTGCCAGCAGTGGTTCAGGTGGTGAGCAGTTCTTC. Filled out from reference TRBV2 and TRBJ2-1, the complete variable domain reads EPEVTQTPSHQVTQMGQEVILRCVPISNHLYFYWYRQILGQKVEFLVSFYNNEISEKSEIFDDQFSVERPDGSNFTLKIRSTKLEDSAMYFCASSGSGGEQFFGPGTRLTVL.

The chain couples TRBV19 to TRBJ2-5; TRBD2 is a possible D gene (6 bases). Trimming took 1 base from V and 4 from J, leaving 7 bases between them. The CDR3 is made up of 13 amino acids. Germline V gene data show CDR1 as LNHDA and CDR2 as SQIVND (reference sequence). The DNA for the CDR3 is TGTGCCAGTAGTATAGGGGGAGGAGAGACCCAGTACTTC. It encodes CASSIGGGETQYF.

V and J are TRBV10-1 and TRBJ2-7, with TRBD1 identical over 10 bases. With 4 bases clipped from V and 2 bases from J, the junction kept 5 bases outside the gene matches. The CDR3 loop spans 15 amino acids. The germline gives CDR1 WNHNN, CDR2 SYGVQD (reference sequence). CDR3 region: CASSGTGTGAYEQYF. In DNA, the CDR3 is TGCGCCAGCAGTGGTACCGGGACAGGGGCCTACGAGCAGTACTTC.

The chain recombines TRBV5-6 with TRBJ1-6; D gene ambiguous. V gave up 1 base and J gave up 4 bases, with 18 bases separating them. The CDR3 runs 18 residues. The germline gives CDR1 SGHDT, CDR2 YYEEEE. Here the CDR3 DNA reads TGTGCCAGCAGCTTGTTATCGGCGGATTCTAATTATAATTCACCCCTCCACTTT. Protein: CASSLLSADSNYNSPLHF.

In nucleotides, the CDR3 is TGCGCCAGCAGCCAAGGACAGGGAATGGATTCACCCCTCCACTTT. It translates to CASSQGQGMDSPLHF. This sequence joins TRBV4-1 and TRBJ1-6; TRBD1 matches at 7 bases. V trimming: 1 base; J trimming: 8 bases; junction bases outside the gene matches: 5. The length of the CDR3 is 15 residues. Germline CDR1 MGHRA, CDR2 YSYEKL.

This chain uses TRBV4-1 with TRBJ2-7, with D perhaps TRBD1 (6 bases). The CDR3 is 14 amino acids. Trimming left V 3 bases short and J 2 bases short, with 11 bases between. Germline assignment: CDR1 MGHRA and CDR2 YSYEKL. In DNA, the CDR3 is TGCGCCAGCAGCCAGGGACAAGGGACCTACGAGCAGTACTTC. Amino acids: CASSQGQGTYEQYF.

The chain carries TRBV7-2 and TRBJ2-2; 10 nucleotides agree with TRBD2. The CDR3 has 17 residues. CDR1 is SGHTA, CDR2 FQGNSA, per germline. V dropped 5 bases and J dropped 2; count of bases not matched to a gene: 8. CDR3 amino acids: CASSQQRTSGNTGELFF. The CDR3 bases are TGTGCCAGCAGCCAACAGCGGACTAGCGGAAACACCGGGGAGCTGTTTTTT. Based on the CDR3 plus reference TRBV7-2 and TRBJ2-2, the full variable domain is GAGVSQSPSNKVTEKGKDVELRCDPISGHTALYWYRQSLGQGLEFLIYFQGNSAPDKSGLPSDRFSAERTGGSVSTLTIQRTQQEDSAVYLCASSQQRTSGNTGELFFGEGSRLTVL.

This clone has just a few counts. This chain connects TRBV10-1 to TRBJ1-4, with 7 nucleotides matching TRBD1. Germline CDR1 WNHNN, CDR2 SYGVQD (reference sequence). CDR3 size: 10 residues. V lost 7 bases, J lost 10 bases, and 0 bases stayed unmatched. The CDR3 DNA sequence: TGCGCCAGCAAGGGGGCAAAACTGTTTTTT. Its protein product is CASKGAKLFF.

This chain connects TRBV7-2 to TRBJ1-5, with 7 bases aligning to TRBD1. This CDR3 comprises 16 residues. V lost 3 bases and J lost 9; bases outside the gene matches: 14. CDR1 is SGHTA and CDR2 is FQGNSA in the germline V gene. The chain's CDR3 is CASSLGTRQGRRPQHF. CDR3 bases: TGTGCCAGCAGCTTGGGGACACGACAGGGCCGGCGGCCCCAGCATTTT.

This chain connects TRBV6-6 to TRBJ2-7, with 8 bases fitting TRBD1. Germline trimming cut 2 bases from V and 7 bases from J; bases unmatched to any gene: 7. Germline CDR1 MNHNY, CDR2 SVGAGI (reference sequence). The CDR3 totals 14 residues. The CDR3 spells CASSYGSTGGEQYF. CDR3 bases: TGTGCCAGCAGTTACGGGTCAACAGGGGGAGAGCAGTACTTC.

V gene TRBV28 combines with J gene TRBJ1-1; 8 bases line up with TRBD1. V gave up 5 bases and J gave up 10 bases; unmatched junction bases: 12. Looked up from germline, CDR1 is MDHEN and CDR2 is SYDVKM. The length of the CDR3 is 14 residues. CDR3 sequence: CASSPRQGTSLAFF. The CDR3 DNA reads as TGTGCCAGCAGTCCTCGACAGGGGACGAGTCTAGCTTTCTTT.

This clone has a single count. V is TRBV27 and J is TRBJ2-7, with 9 bases lining up with TRBD2. Germline V gene data show CDR1 as MNHEY and CDR2 as SMNVEV (reference sequence). This CDR3 region has 15 residues. The V gene end was trimmed by 2 bases and the J gene end by 3 bases; junction bases not matched to a gene: 5. The CDR3 bases are TGTGCCAGCAGTTTACGGGCTAGCGGGGACTACGAGCAGTACTTC. The encoded protein is CASSLRASGDYEQYF.

In this sample, this clone turned up once. The CDR3 spells CASSDLYTDTQYF. CDR3 bases: TGTGCCAGCAGTGATCTTTACACAGATACGCAGTATTTT. The rearrangement uses TRBV6-4 and TRBJ2-3; D ambiguous. The V end lost 3 bases, the J end lost 2 bases, and 6 bases lay between the germline ends. The length of the CDR3 is 13 residues. CDR1 is MRHNA, CDR2 SNTAGT, per germline.

CDR3 in amino acids: CASSLGEGHSPLHF. The CDR3 DNA reads as TGTGCCAGCAGCTTAGGGGAGGGCCATTCACCCCTCCACTTT. The V call is TRBV5-6, the J call TRBJ1-6; D might be TRBD1 (5 bases). Germline values: CDR1 SGHDT, CDR2 YYEEEE. The V end was cut by 2 bases, the J end by 8 bases, with 11 bases between. This CDR3 has 14 residues.

This clone has a single count. The chain recombines TRBV28 with TRBJ1-2, with a weak D call TRBD1 (6 bases). Trimming took 6 bases from V and 2 from J, leaving 13 bases between them. The CDR3 covers 14 residues. The V gene's germline CDR1 is MDHEN and CDR2 SYDVKM. CDR3 bases: TGTGCCAGCAGCCCCGGACAGCCCAACTATGGCTACACCTTC. It translates to CASSPGQPNYGYTF.

The chain combines TRBV18 with TRBJ2-7, with 9 positions matching TRBD1. The CDR3 runs 19 residues. Germline CDR1 KGHSH, CDR2 LQKENI. The V and J ends lost 3 bases and 0 bases, in that order; junction bases with no gene match: 15. For the CDR3, the DNA is TGTGCCAGCTCACCCCAACAGGGGGCCGGGGGAGTCAGCTCCTACGAGCAGTACTTC. Its translation is CASSPQQGAGGVSSYEQYF.

The rearrangement links TRBV12-3 or TRBV12-4 to TRBJ1-4; D unresolved. The CDR3 covers 13 residues. V shed 3 bases and J shed 6 bases, with 8 bases lying between them. The CDR3 protein is CASSFGGDEKLFF. DNA of the CDR3: TGTGCCAGCAGTTTCGGAGGTGATGAAAAACTGTTTTTT.

The chain carries TRBV19 and TRBJ2-5; maybe TRBD1 (6 bases). The V gene lost 1 base and the J gene lost 5 bases, with 14 bases spanning the gap. The CDR3 spans 15 residues. The germline V gene has CDR1 LNHDA and CDR2 SQIVND (reference sequence). The CDR3 loop reads CASSIGGQRFETQYF. DNA for the CDR3: TGTGCCAGTAGTATAGGGGGGCAGCGTTTTGAGACCCAGTACTTC. The whole variable domain, remainder taken from reference TRBV19 and TRBJ2-5, is DGGITQSPKYLFRKEGQNVTLSCEQNLNHDAMYWYRQDPGQGLRLIYYSQIVNDFQKGDIAEGYSVSREKKESFPLTVTSAQKNPTAFYLCASSIGGQRFETQYFGPGTRLLVL.

The chain carries TRBV4-1 and TRBJ1-2, with D unclear. V shed 0 bases and J shed 8 bases, with 10 bases lying between them. Germline-derived CDR1 and CDR2 are MGHRA and YSYEKL. The CDR3 extends over 13 amino acids. In nucleotides, the CDR3 is TGCGCCAGCAGCCAAGACCCGGGGAACGGCTACACCTTC. Translating it yields CASSQDPGNGYTF.

The chain links TRBV15 to TRBJ1-1, with 9 bases identical to TRBD1. CDR3 length: 15 residues. In germline, CDR1 is LNHNV, CDR2 YYDKDF (reference sequence). V dropped 0 bases and J dropped 10; count of bases not matched to a gene: 9. CDR3 nucleotide sequence: TGTGCCACCAGCAGAGAGGGGGGGACAGGGTCGTTAGCTTTCTTT. Translating gives CATSREGGTGSLAFF.

As DNA, the CDR3 is TGTGCCAGCAGCACTAGCGGGGGGGCGGCCTACGAGCAGTACTTC. Protein product: CASSTSGGAAYEQYF. This chain joins TRBV5-4 and TRBJ2-7, with TRBD2 identical over 13 bases. Germline V gene sequence: CDR1 SGHNT, CDR2 YYREEE (reference sequence). The CDR3 extends over 15 amino acids. V shed 4 bases and J 2 bases; nucleotides not matched to a gene: 3.